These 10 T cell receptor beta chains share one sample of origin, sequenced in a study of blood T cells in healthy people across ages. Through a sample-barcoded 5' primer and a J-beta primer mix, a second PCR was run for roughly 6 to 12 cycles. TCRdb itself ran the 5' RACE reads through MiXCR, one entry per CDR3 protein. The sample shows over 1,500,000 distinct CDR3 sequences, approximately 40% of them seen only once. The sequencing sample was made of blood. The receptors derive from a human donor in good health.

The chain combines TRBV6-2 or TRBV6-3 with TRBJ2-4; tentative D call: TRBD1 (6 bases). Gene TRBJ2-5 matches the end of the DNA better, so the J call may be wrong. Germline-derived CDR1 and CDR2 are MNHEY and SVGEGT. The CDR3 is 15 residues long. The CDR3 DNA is TGTGCCAGCAGTTATCTAGGGACAAATCAAGAGACCCAGTACTTC. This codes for CASSYLGTNQETQYF.

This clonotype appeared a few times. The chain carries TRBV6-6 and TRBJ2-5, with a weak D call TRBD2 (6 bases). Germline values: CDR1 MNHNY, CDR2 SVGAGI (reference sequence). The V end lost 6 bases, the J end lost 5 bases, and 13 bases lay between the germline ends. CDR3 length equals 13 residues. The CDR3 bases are TGTGCCAGCAGATCCCAGGAGGGGGAGACCCAGTACTTC. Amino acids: CASRSQEGETQYF.

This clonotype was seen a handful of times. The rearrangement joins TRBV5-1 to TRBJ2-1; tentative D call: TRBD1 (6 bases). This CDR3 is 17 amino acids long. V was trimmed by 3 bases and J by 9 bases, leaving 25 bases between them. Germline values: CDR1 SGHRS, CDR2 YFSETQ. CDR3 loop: CASSSAGTSRGTGEQFF. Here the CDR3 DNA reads TGCGCCAGCAGCTCGGCCGGGACAAGTAGGGGAACCGGTGAGCAGTTCTTC.

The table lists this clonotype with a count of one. The CDR3 nucleotides are TGTGCCAGCTCACCACCGTTTGGGTTGCTCATTTCGGGAACAGATACGCAGTATTTT. This sequence encodes CASSPPFGLLISGTDTQYF. V gene TRBV18 combines with J gene TRBJ2-3; tentative D call: TRBD2 (5 bases). The CDR3 loop spans 19 amino acids. Trimming removed 0 bases at V and 3 bases at J, with 22 bases between. The germline gives CDR1 KGHSH, CDR2 LQKENI.

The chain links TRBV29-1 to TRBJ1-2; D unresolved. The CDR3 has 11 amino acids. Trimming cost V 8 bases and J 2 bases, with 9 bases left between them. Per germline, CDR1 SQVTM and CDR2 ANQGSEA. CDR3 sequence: CSSRENYGYTF. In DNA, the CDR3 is TGCAGCTCAAGAGAGAACTATGGCTACACCTTC. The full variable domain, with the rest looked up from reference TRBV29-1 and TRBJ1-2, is SAVISQKPSRDICQRGTSLTIQCQVDSQVTMMFWYRQQPGQSLTLIATANQGSEATYESGFVIDKFPISRPNLTFSTLTVSNMSPEDSSIYLCSSRENYGYTFGSGTRLTVV.

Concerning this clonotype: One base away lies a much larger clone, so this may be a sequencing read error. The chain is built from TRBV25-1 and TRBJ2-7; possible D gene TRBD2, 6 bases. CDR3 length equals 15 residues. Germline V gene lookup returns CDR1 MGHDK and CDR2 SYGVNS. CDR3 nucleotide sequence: TGTGCCTGCAGTGCTCCGGGGGAACGCTCCTACGAGCAGTACTTC. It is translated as CACSAPGERSYEQYF.

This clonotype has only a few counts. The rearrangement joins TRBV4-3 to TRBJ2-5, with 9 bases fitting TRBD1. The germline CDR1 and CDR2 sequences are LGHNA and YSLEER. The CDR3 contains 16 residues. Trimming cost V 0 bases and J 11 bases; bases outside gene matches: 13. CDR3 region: CASSQDLGTGNHEQYF. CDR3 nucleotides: TGCGCCAGCAGCCAAGATCTAGGGACAGGGAACCATGAGCAGTACTTC.

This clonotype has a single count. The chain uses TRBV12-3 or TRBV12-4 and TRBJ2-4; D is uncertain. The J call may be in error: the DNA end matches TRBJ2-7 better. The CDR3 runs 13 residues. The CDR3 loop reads CASRFDGYYEQYF. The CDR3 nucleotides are TGTGCCAGCAGGTTTGATGGGTACTACGAGCAGTACTTC.

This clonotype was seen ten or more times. CDR3 sequence reads: CSVGQGSYGYTF. DNA for the CDR3: TGCAGCGTTGGCCAGGGATCCTATGGCTACACCTTC. The J gene is TRBJ1-2, the V gene TRBV29-1, with D possibly being TRBD1 (5 bases). V shed 4 bases and J shed 4 bases, with 10 bases lying between them. The CDR3 covers 12 residues. Germline CDR1 is SQVTM and CDR2 is ANQGSEA. The whole variable domain, filled in from reference TRBV29-1 and TRBJ1-2, reads SAVISQKPSRDICQRGTSLTIQCQVDSQVTMMFWYRQQPGQSLTLIATANQGSEATYESGFVIDKFPISRPNLTFSTLTVSNMSPEDSSIYLCSVGQGSYGYTFGSGTRLTVV.

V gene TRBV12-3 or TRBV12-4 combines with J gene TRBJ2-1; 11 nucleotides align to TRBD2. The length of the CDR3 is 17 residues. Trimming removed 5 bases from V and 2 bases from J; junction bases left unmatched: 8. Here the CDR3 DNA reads TGTGCCAGCAGTACCGGGACTAGCGGTTTCACCTACAATGAGCAGTTCTTC. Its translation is CASSTGTSGFTYNEQFF.